The clone carrying this T cell receptor beta chain is labeled medium-sized. Its target is unknown. A read error may produce the germline difference seen at one junction end. The data were obtained in a study of spatial heterogeneity in lung cancer. Study-wide context: Sequence detection consistently recorded a greater number of beta-chain than alpha-chain sequences.

Study-wide points: How many expanded intratumoral alpha and beta TCRs were present tracked the tumor mutation count, which was a count of nonsynonymous mutations.

Specified time point: sample taken at primary tumor resection. The donors comprised some 70 untreated early-stage non-small cell lung cancer patients. This CDR3 spans 13 amino acids. CDR1 SGHTA and CDR2 FQGTGA come from the germline V gene. Every TCR cDNA molecule carried a tag that served as a unique molecular identifier. TCRdb reprocessed the 5' RACE reads with MiXCR, giving one entry per CDR3 protein. The sample holds about 4,000 distinct CDR3 sequences, roughly 9.4% seen once. Sequencing was performed on lung tumor tissue, taken at surgery. The TCR sequence derives from a male donor with early-stage non-small cell lung cancer. V gene TRBV7-3 combines with J gene TRBJ1-1; a possible D gene is TRBD1 (5 bases). CDR3 sequence: CASTLSAGTEAFF. Here the CDR3 DNA reads TGTGCCAGCACCTTATCTGCAGGGACTGAAGCTTTCTTT.